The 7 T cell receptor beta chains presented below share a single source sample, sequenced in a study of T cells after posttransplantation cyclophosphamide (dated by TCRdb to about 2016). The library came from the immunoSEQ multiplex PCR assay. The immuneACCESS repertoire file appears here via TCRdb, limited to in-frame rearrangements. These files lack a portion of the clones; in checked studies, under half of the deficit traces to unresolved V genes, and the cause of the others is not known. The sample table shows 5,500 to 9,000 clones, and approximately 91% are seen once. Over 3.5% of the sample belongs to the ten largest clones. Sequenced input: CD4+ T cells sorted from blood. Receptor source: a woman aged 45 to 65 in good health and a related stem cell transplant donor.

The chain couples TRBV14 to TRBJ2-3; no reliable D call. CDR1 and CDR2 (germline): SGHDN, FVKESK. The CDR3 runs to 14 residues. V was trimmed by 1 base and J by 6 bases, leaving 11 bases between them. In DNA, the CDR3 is TGTGCCAGCAGCCAAGTGCGGTCGGCGGATACGCAGTATTTT. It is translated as CASSQVRSADTQYF.

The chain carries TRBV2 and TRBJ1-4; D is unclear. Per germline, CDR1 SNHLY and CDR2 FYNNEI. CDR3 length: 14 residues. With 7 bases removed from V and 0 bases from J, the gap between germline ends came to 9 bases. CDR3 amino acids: CASNRVATNEKLFF. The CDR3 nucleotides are TGTGCCAGCAACCGGGTTGCAACTAATGAAAAACTGTTTTTT.

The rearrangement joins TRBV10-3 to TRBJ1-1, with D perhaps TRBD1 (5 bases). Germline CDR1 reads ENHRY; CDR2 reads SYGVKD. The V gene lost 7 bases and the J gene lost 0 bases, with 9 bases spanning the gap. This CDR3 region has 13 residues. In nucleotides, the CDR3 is TGTGCCATCAATCGACAGATGAACACTGAAGCTTTCTTT. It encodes CAINRQMNTEAFF.

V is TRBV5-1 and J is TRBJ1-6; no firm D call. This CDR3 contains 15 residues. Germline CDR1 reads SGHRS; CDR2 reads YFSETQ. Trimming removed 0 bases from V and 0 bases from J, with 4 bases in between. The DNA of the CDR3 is TGCGCCAGCAGCTTGGAGAGCTCCTATAATTCACCCCTCCACTTT. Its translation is CASSLESSYNSPLHF.

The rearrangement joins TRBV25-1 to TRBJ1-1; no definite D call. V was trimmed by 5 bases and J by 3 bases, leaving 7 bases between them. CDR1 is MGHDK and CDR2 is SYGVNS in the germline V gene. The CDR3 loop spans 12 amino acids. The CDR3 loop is CASSPPDTEAFF. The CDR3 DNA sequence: TGTGCCAGCAGTCCGCCGGACACTGAAGCTTTCTTT.

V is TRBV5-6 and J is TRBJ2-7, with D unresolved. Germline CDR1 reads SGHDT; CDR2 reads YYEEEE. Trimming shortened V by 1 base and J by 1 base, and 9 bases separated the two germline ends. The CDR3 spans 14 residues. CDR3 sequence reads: CASSLRTRSYEQYF. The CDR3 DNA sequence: TGTGCCAGCAGCTTGAGAACAAGATCCTACGAGCAGTACTTC.

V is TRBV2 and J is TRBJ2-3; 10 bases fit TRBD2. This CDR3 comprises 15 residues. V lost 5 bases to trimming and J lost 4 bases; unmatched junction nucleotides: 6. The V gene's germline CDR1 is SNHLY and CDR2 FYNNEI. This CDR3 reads CASSPTSGESDTQYF. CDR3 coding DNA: TGTGCCAGCAGTCCCACTAGCGGGGAATCAGATACGCAGTATTTT. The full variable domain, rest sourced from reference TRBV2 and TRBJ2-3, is EPEVTQTPSHQVTQMGQEVILRCVPISNHLYFYWYRQILGQKVEFLVSFYNNEISEKSEIFDDQFSVERPDGSNFTLKIRSTKLEDSAMYFCASSPTSGESDTQYFGPGTRLTVL.